Following are 5 T cell receptor beta chains from one sample sequenced in a study of lymphopenia after photon versus proton radiotherapy. Sequencing was performed with immunoSEQ multiplex PCR; in TCRdb, only in-frame clones are kept and a portion is missing. The table records about 29,000 clones, 87% of them present only once. The material was peripheral blood, obtained from a patient treated with proton-based radiotherapy. Receptors were obtained from a woman aged 55-70 years with cholangiocarcinoma. Some clones in this sample may be carry-over from other donors' samples.

This clone is categorized as medium-sized. V is TRBV1 and J is TRBJ2-7; TRBD2 is the table's D call and was not checked against the DNA. TRBV1 is a pseudogene segment. This CDR3 comprises 17 residues. CDR3 in DNA: TGCACCAGCAGCCAAGATCGTGTCCGCGGGGGCTCCTACGAGCAGTACTTC. It codes for CTSSQDRVRGGSYEQYF.

J is TRBJ2-1 and V is TRBV7-3; D may match TRBD1 or TRBD2 (5 bases each). Germline assignment: CDR1 SGHTA and CDR2 FQGTGA. The V end lost 2 bases, the J end lost 6 bases, and 11 bases lay between the germline ends. This CDR3 comprises 14 residues. CDR3 region: CASSLHQGANEQFF. CDR3 DNA: TGTGCCAGCAGCTTACATCAGGGAGCCAATGAGCAGTTCTTC.

This clone has just one count. The V and J genes are TRBV27 and TRBJ1-1, with a possible D match to TRBD1 (6 bases). The CDR3 is 13 amino acids. From germline, CDR1 is MNHEY and CDR2 SMNVEV (reference sequence). V shed 7 bases and J shed 4 bases, with 13 bases lying between them. CDR3 sequence reads: CASNIQGSTEAFF. CDR3 nucleotide sequence: TGTGCCAGCAACATACAGGGTTCCACTGAAGCTTTCTTT.

The chain combines TRBV7-9 with TRBJ2-1, with D uncertain. V lost 2 bases to trimming and J lost 9 bases, with 5 bases between them. CDR1 is SEHNR, CDR2 FQNEAQ, per germline (reference sequence). The CDR3 extends over 11 amino acids. The CDR3, as DNA: TGTGCCAGCAGCTTATATATTGAGCAGTTCTTC. Translation: CASSLYIEQFF.

DNA for the CDR3: TGTGCCAGCAGCAACCCGGGGGGCGGGACACAGTACTTC. This sequence encodes CASSNPGGGTQYF. The V and J genes are TRBV11-2 and TRBJ2-5, with D tentatively TRBD2 (7 bases). Germline CDR1 and CDR2: SGHAT and FQNNGV. Trimming removed 5 bases at V and 11 bases at J, with 18 bases between. The CDR3 contains 13 residues. Using reference TRBV11-2 and TRBJ2-5 for the parts outside the CDR3, the full variable domain is EAGVAQSPRYKIIEKRQSVAFWCNPISGHATLYWYQQILGQGPKLLIQFQNNGVVDDSQLPKDRFSAERLKGVDSTLKIQPAKLEDSAVYLCASSNPGGGTQYFGPGTRLLVL.